This TCR beta chain came from a study of Ad26.COV2.S vaccination and SARS-CoV-2 variants. Of note for this clone: Its antigen remains unidentified.

The V and J ends lost 6 bases and 5 bases respectively, with 8 bases between them. The germline V gene has CDR1 MNHNY and CDR2 SVGAGI (reference sequence). The CDR3 extends over 11 amino acids. General study findings and limits: A substantial breadth of spike-specific CD8+ and CD4+ T cell responses after vaccination has been reported. Overall T cell responses may have been underestimated by the analyses of TCR breadth and depth.

The data were produced by immunoSEQ multiplex PCR, yet TCRdb's version contains in-frame clones alone and is incomplete. Counted here are more than 120,000 clones, more than 80% occurring once; the ten biggest clones make up 5%. This clonotype originated in a human donor who had recovered from COVID-19. The chain is built from TRBV6-6 and TRBJ2-7; D is unclear. The material sequenced was peripheral blood, taken after recovery from COVID-19. The CDR3 sequence: CASSRTDEQYF. CDR3 nucleotide sequence: TGTGCCAGCAGCCGAACAGACGAGCAGTACTTC.